Sequencing of this TCR beta chain was carried out in a study of Graves' ophthalmopathy and Graves' hyperthyroidism. Regarding the study as a whole: Sensitivity reached roughly 88% and specificity about 76% for a 13-signature model separating ophthalmopathy from stable hyperthyroidism.

Germline trimming cut 8 bases from V and 7 bases from J; bases unmatched to any gene: 5. From germline, CDR1 is SNHLY and CDR2 FYNNEI. CDR3 size: 13 residues. Using RNA transcripts, the TCR beta CDR3 regions were amplified. HTBI primers were employed in first-round RT-PCR, then a second-round multiplex PCR followed. TCRdb recomputed calls from the multiplex PCR reads with MiXCR, one row per CDR3 protein. The profile covers 900,000 to 1,200,000 distinct CDR3 sequences, with 35% to 40% appearing a single time and 11% taken by the ten largest. A note on this clonotype: Its antigen is as yet unknown.

People with hyperthyroidism were aged 18 to 65 and newly diagnosed, under 2 months' duration. The diagnosis was founded upon clinical symptoms, serum thyroxine, TRAb, thyroid ultrasound and orbital computed tomography. Sequencing was performed on peripheral blood or thyroid tissue (not recorded which). The receptor comes from an adult man with Graves' hyperthyroidism. The chain employs TRBV2 and TRBJ2-7, with 13 bases identical to TRBD2. As DNA, the CDR3 is TGTGCCAGCGGGACTAGCGGGATTCGGGAGCAGTACTTC. It yields the protein CASGTSGIREQYF.